This TCR beta chain came from a study of blood T cells in healthy people across ages. Study-wide points: Strong correlation linked observed beta diversity and percent naive T cells.

V lost 3 bases, J lost 5 bases, and 19 bases lay in between. Germline V gene lookup returns CDR1 SNHLY and CDR2 FYNNEI. CDR3 length equals 16 residues. Primers used in a second PCR of about 7 to 12 cycles were a sample-barcoded 5' primer and a J-beta primer mix. TCRdb fed the 5' RACE reads into MiXCR, producing one record per CDR3 protein. The data contain around 1,800,000 distinct CDR3 sequences, about two fifths of them singletons. Worth noting for this clonotype: Antigen specificity is unknown.

Sequences were obtained from blood. The TCR sequence derives from a human donor in good health. The chain combines TRBV2 with TRBJ1-2; tentatively, D is TRBD1 (6 bases). The CDR3 nucleotides are TGTGCCAGCAGTGAGGGGGCAGCCCATGAGGGGTATGGCTACACCTTC. Translating it yields CASSEGAAHEGYGYTF.